The 2 T cell receptor beta chains presented below share a single source sample, sequenced in a study of T cell changes during pregnancy in multiple sclerosis. Profiling relied on immunoSEQ multiplex PCR, and the TCRdb table lists in-frame clones only, not all of them. The sample has some 77,000 clones; around 94% are singletons. The material was CD4+ T cells from peripheral blood mononuclear cells, obtained before pregnancy. The receptors derive from a female donor with multiple sclerosis, enrolled in a pregnancy study.

The V call is TRBV18, the J call TRBJ1-2; possible D gene TRBD1, 6 bases. The CDR3 is made up of 14 amino acids. Germline CDR1 and CDR2: KGHSH and LQKENI. The V gene lost 2 bases and the J gene lost 6 bases, with 13 bases spanning the gap. The DNA of the CDR3 is TGTGCCAGCTCACCAGGGGCAGGGGAGCATGGCTACACCTTC. It translates to CASSPGAGEHGYTF.

The chain carries TRBV5-1 and TRBJ2-7; TRBD1 aligns across 7 bases. CDR1 SGHRS and CDR2 YFSETQ come from the germline V gene. Trimming took 1 base from V and 1 from J; bases not matched to a gene: 11. The CDR3 runs 17 residues. The CDR3: CASSLTVRPGGSYEQYF. CDR3 in DNA: TGCGCCAGCAGCTTGACGGTCCGGCCAGGGGGTTCCTACGAGCAGTACTTC.